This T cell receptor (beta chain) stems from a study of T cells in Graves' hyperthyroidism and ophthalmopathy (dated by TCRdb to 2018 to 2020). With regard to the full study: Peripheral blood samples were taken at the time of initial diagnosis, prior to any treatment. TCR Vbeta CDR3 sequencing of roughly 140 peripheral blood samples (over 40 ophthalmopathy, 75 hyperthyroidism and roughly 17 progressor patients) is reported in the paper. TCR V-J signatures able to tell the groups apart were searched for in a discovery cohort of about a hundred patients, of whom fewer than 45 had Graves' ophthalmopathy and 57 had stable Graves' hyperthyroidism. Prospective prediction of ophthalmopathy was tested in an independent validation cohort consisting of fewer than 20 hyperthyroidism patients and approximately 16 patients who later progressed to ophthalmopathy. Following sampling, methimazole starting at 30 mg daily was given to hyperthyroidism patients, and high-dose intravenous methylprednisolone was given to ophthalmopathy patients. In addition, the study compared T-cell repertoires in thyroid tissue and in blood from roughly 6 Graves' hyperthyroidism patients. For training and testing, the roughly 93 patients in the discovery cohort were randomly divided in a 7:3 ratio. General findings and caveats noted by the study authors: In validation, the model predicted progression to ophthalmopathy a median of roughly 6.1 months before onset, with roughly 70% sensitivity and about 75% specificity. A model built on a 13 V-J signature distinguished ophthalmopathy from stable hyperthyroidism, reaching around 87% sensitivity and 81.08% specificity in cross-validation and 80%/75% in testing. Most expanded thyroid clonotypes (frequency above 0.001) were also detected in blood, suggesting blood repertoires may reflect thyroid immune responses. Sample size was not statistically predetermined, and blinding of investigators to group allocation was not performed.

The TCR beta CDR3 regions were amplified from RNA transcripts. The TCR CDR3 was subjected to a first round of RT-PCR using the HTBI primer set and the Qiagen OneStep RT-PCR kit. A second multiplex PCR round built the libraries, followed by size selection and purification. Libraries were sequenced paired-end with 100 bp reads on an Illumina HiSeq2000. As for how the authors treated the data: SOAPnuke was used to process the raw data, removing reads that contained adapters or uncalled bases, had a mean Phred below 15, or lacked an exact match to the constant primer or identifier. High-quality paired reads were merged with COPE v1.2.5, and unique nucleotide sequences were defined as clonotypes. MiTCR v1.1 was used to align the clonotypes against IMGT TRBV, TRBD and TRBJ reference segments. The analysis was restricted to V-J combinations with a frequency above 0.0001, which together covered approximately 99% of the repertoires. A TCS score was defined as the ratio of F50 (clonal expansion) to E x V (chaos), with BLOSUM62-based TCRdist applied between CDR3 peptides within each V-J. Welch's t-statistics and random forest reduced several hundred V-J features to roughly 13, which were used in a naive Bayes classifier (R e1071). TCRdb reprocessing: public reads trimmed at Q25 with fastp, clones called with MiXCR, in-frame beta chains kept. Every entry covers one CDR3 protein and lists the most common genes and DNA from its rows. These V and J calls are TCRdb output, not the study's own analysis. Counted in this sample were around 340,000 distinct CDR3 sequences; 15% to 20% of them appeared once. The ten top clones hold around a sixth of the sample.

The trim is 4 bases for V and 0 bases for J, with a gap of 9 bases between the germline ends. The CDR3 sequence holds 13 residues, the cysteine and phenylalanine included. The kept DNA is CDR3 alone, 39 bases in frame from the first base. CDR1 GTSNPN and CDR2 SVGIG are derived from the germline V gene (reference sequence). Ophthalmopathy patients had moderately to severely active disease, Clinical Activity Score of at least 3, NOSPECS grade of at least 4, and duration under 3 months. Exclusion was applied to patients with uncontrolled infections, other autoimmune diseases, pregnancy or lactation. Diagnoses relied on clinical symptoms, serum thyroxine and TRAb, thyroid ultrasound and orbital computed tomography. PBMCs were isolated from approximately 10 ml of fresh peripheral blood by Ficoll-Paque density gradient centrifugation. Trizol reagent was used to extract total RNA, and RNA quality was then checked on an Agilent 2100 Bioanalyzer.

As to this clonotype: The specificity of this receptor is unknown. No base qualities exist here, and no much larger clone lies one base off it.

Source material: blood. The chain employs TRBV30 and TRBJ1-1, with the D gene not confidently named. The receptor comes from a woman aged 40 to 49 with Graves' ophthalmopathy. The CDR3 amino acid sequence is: CAWMRDMNTEAFF. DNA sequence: TGTGCCTGGATGCGAGACATGAACACTGAAGCTTTCTTT. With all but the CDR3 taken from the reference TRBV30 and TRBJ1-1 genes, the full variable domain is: SQTIHQWPATLVQPVGSPLSLECTVEGTSNPNLYWYRQAAGRGLQLLFYSVGIGQISSEVPQNLSASRPQDRQFILSSKKLLLSDSGFYLCAWMRDMNTEAFFGQGTRLTVV.